The 22 T cell receptor beta chains in this list originate from one sample, sequenced in a study of blood T cell repertoires in COVID-19 (dated by TCRdb to 2018 to 2021). Library construction relied on the immunoSEQ multiplex PCR assay. Imported from immuneACCESS, the table was reduced by TCRdb to in-frame sequences with V and J called. These copies leave out some clones; in studies compared against another copy, an unresolved V gene accounts for under half, and the cause of the remainder is not known. This sample gives 490,000 or so clones in total; roughly nine tenths of them show up just once. The ten largest clones represent roughly 8% of the sample. The sample comprised PBMCs or T cells enriched from blood (not recorded which). The receptors come from a woman aged 60-75 years who had recovered from COVID-19.

This chain connects TRBV18 to TRBJ2-1; 7 bases are shared with TRBD1. CDR1 and CDR2 from the germline V gene are KGHSH and LQKENI. The CDR3 extends over 15 amino acids. The trim removed 0 bases at V and 6 bases at J, leaving 5 bases unmatched. Here the CDR3 DNA reads TGTGCCAGCTCACCACCGAACAGGGGATTCAATGAGCAGTTCTTC. Translating gives CASSPPNRGFNEQFF.

The chain carries TRBV27 and TRBJ1-1; D is unresolved. The germline CDR1 and CDR2 sequences are MNHEY and SMNVEV (reference sequence). Trimming pared 4 bases from V and 1 base from J, leaving 13 bases between. The CDR3 spans 15 residues. CDR3 in amino acids: CASSYLNRGNTEAFF. CDR3 DNA sequence: TGTGCCAGCAGTTACCTCAATCGGGGGAACACTGAAGCTTTCTTT.

This clone has just one count. The chain uses TRBV6-4 and TRBJ1-6, with D possibly TRBD1 on 5 matching bases. The CDR3 is 15 amino acids. Germline V gene lookup returns CDR1 MRHNA and CDR2 SNTAGT. Trimming took 3 bases from V and 10 from J, leaving 16 bases between them. The CDR3 loop is CASSEVPGIRSPLHF. The CDR3 nucleotides are TGTGCCAGCAGTGAGGTCCCAGGGATTAGGTCACCCCTCCACTTT.

The chain recombines TRBV11-2 with TRBJ1-1; perhaps TRBD1 as D (5 bases). Germline CDR1 is SGHAT and CDR2 is FQNNGV. The CDR3 consists of 14 residues. Trimming cost V 6 bases and J 7 bases, with 18 bases left between them. DNA for the CDR3: TGTGCCAGCAGTCTTTCCCTACAGGTTTTTGAAGCTTTCTTT. This sequence encodes CASSLSLQVFEAFF.

V gene TRBV28 combines with J gene TRBJ1-6; tentatively, D is TRBD1 (6 bases). The CDR3 covers 15 residues. CDR1 MDHEN and CDR2 SYDVKM come from the germline V gene. Trimming took off 3 bases at V and 7 bases at J, with 13 bases between the two ends. CDR3 coding DNA: TGTGCCAGCAGTTTTGCAGGGGTGGGGAATTCACCCCTCCACTTT. Translating gives CASSFAGVGNSPLHF.

This clone was counted a few times. This chain connects TRBV10-1 to TRBJ2-2; D might be TRBD1 (5 bases). V gave up 9 bases and J gave up 5 bases, with 13 bases separating them. The CDR3 has 13 amino acids. Looked up from germline, CDR1 is WNHNN and CDR2 is SYGVQD (reference sequence). The CDR3 bases are TGCGCCAGGCAACCTAAGGGGACCGGGGAGCTGTTTTTT. Protein sequence: CARQPKGTGELFF.

The chain carries TRBV10-3 and TRBJ1-4, with a weak D call TRBD1 (5 bases). The germline CDR1 and CDR2 sequences are ENHRY and SYGVKD. Between the trimmed V and J ends, which lost 6 bases and 8 bases, there was a span of 13 bases. The CDR3 extends over 13 amino acids. This CDR3 reads CAISPLGGEKLFF. The DNA of the CDR3 is TGTGCCATCAGCCCCCTGGGGGGGGAAAAACTGTTTTTT.

CDR3 protein: CASSPGGAGEKLFF. The DNA for the CDR3 is TGTGCCAGCAGTCCCGGGGGGGCCGGGGAAAAACTGTTTTTT. This sequence joins TRBV2 and TRBJ1-4, with D tentatively TRBD1 (6 bases). Per the germline V gene, CDR1 is SNHLY and CDR2 is FYNNEI. This CDR3 is 14 amino acids long. V lost 5 bases, J lost 8 bases, and 15 bases lay in between. The full variable domain, in which reference TRBV2 and TRBJ1-4 provide the parts outside the CDR3, is EPEVTQTPSHQVTQMGQEVILRCVPISNHLYFYWYRQILGQKVEFLVSFYNNEISEKSEIFDDQFSVERPDGSNFTLKIRSTKLEDSAMYFCASSPGGAGEKLFFGSGTQLSVL.

V is TRBV11-2 and J is TRBJ2-2, with D tentatively TRBD1 (6 bases). The CDR3 runs 15 residues. V was shortened by 4 bases and J by 1 base, with 10 bases between the two germline ends. Germline CDR1 reads SGHAT; CDR2 reads FQNNGV. CDR3 sequence (DNA): TGTGCCAGCAGCTCACTGACAGGGAACACCGGGGAGCTGTTTTTT. Protein: CASSSLTGNTGELFF.

J is TRBJ1-6 and V is TRBV2, with TRBD1 matching over 7 bases. Germline V gene sequence: CDR1 SNHLY, CDR2 FYNNEI. This CDR3 is 14 amino acids long. After removal of 7 bases from V and 7 bases from J, the junction contained 7 bases not matched to a gene. The CDR3 is CASTRQGGNSPLHF. The CDR3 bases are TGTGCCAGCACCCGACAGGGAGGAAATTCACCCCTCCACTTT.

This clone was picked up one time. The rearrangement joins TRBV4-1 to TRBJ1-3; D ambiguous. CDR1 is MGHRA, CDR2 YSYEKL, per germline. The length of the CDR3 is 14 residues. The V end was cut by 2 bases, the J end by 2 bases, with 7 bases between. The CDR3 is CASSQPLAGNTIYF. The CDR3 DNA reads as TGCGCCAGCAGCCAACCACTGGCTGGAAACACCATATATTTT.

The V call is TRBV5-5, the J call TRBJ2-1; D is perhaps TRBD1 (6 bases). V dropped 4 bases and J dropped 0 bases, with 14 bases sitting between them. Per the germline V gene, CDR1 is SGHKS and CDR2 is YYEKEE (reference sequence). The CDR3 extends over 16 amino acids. CDR3 protein: CASSGEDRSSYNEQFF. As DNA, the CDR3 is TGTGCCAGCAGCGGGGAAGACAGGAGCTCCTACAATGAGCAGTTCTTC.

The chain links TRBV27 to TRBJ2-6; TRBD2 might be the D (5 bases). The CDR3 consists of 16 residues. The V end was cut by 4 bases, the J end by 2 bases, with 12 bases between. Germline V gives CDR1 MNHEY, CDR2 SMNVEV (reference sequence). CDR3 nucleotide sequence: TGTGCCAGCAGTTCCAGGACGGGGACTGGGGCCAACGTCCTGACTTTC. This translates into CASSSRTGTGANVLTF.

This clone was observed a single time. The V gene is TRBV5-1, the J gene TRBJ2-1; no clear D. This CDR3 region has 13 residues. Trimming stripped 4 bases from V and 5 bases from J, with 10 bases between. Per the germline V gene, CDR1 is SGHRS and CDR2 is YFSETQ. CDR3 DNA sequence: TGCGCCAGCAGCGAGGTTTGGGACAATGAGCAGTTCTTC. Translating gives CASSEVWDNEQFF.

This sequence joins TRBV5-4 and TRBJ2-5; TRBD1 aligns across 8 bases. The CDR3 is made up of 15 amino acids. V was clipped by 4 bases and J by 5 bases; unmatched bases: 10. CDR1 and CDR2 from the germline V gene are SGHNT and YYREEE (reference sequence). The CDR3 is CASSAGQGFMETQYF. The CDR3 DNA sequence: TGTGCCAGCAGCGCCGGACAGGGCTTTATGGAGACCCAGTACTTC.

The rearrangement joins TRBV6-6 to TRBJ1-5, with D possibly being TRBD1 (6 bases). CDR1 is MNHNY and CDR2 is SVGAGI in the germline V gene (reference sequence). The V end was cut by 5 bases, the J end by 2 bases, with 16 bases between. CDR3 size: 16 residues. Written as DNA, the CDR3 is TGTGCCAGCAGTGCAACCGGGACAATCGGCAATCAGCCCCAGCATTTT. Protein sequence: CASSATGTIGNQPQHF.

The gene calls are TRBV19 and TRBJ1-6; 9 nucleotides line up with TRBD1. CDR3 length: 15 amino acids. Unmatched junction bases numbered 4, after V lost 0 bases and J lost 10 bases. Looked up from germline, CDR1 is LNHDA and CDR2 is SQIVND (reference sequence). CDR3 bases: TGTGCCAGTAGTATAGACGGGACAGGGAGCTCACCCCTCCACTTT. Protein sequence: CASSIDGTGSSPLHF. The full variable domain, in which reference TRBV19 and TRBJ1-6 provide the parts outside the CDR3, is DGGITQSPKYLFRKEGQNVTLSCEQNLNHDAMYWYRQDPGQGLRLIYYSQIVNDFQKGDIAEGYSVSREKKESFPLTVTSAQKNPTAFYLCASSIDGTGSSPLHFGNGTRLTVT.

For the CDR3, the DNA is TGTGCCAGCACCTCGGGGTCTCTCGGGGATACGCAGTATTTT. Amino acid sequence: CASTSGSLGDTQYF. The chain joins TRBV5-4 to TRBJ2-3, with D perhaps matching TRBD2 (5 bases). This CDR3 spans 14 amino acids. V dropped 6 bases and J dropped 6 bases, with 17 bases sitting between them. Germline CDR1 reads SGHNT; CDR2 reads YYREEE (reference sequence). Together with reference TRBV5-4 and TRBJ2-3, the CDR3 gives the full variable domain: ETGVTQSPTHLIKTRGQQVTLRCSSQSGHNTVSWYQQALGQGPQFIFQYYREEENGRGNFPPRFSGLQFPNYSSELNVNALELDDSALYLCASTSGSLGDTQYFGPGTRLTVL.

This chain joins TRBV2 and TRBJ2-7, with 12 bases aligning to TRBD1. The trim removed 9 bases at V and 0 bases at J, leaving 0 bases unmatched. The V gene's germline CDR1 is SNHLY and CDR2 FYNNEI. The CDR3 length is 13 residues. This CDR3 reads CARGQGASYEQYF. Written as DNA, the CDR3 is TGTGCCAGGGGACAGGGGGCCTCCTACGAGCAGTACTTC.

A single count supports this clone. V usage is TRBV5-4 and J usage is TRBJ1-6; TRBD1 might be the D (5 bases). CDR1 and CDR2 (germline): SGHNT, YYREEE (reference sequence). Trimming removed 3 bases at V and 12 bases at J, with 13 bases between. CDR3 length: 13 amino acids. CDR3 amino acids: CASSSAPGEPLHF. For the CDR3, the DNA is TGTGCCAGCAGCTCAGCCCCGGGGGAACCCCTCCACTTT. Drawing the rest from reference TRBV5-4 and TRBJ1-6, the complete variable domain is ETGVTQSPTHLIKTRGQQVTLRCSSQSGHNTVSWYQQALGQGPQFIFQYYREEENGRGNFPPRFSGLQFPNYSSELNVNALELDDSALYLCASSSAPGEPLHFGNGTRLTVT.

The chain has TRBV7-9 and TRBJ2-7; D might be TRBD2 (6 bases). The CDR3 runs to 17 residues. Germline loops: CDR1 SEHNR, CDR2 FQNEAQ (reference sequence). The V and J ends lost 7 bases and 3 bases respectively, with 25 bases between them. CDR3 bases: TGTGCCAGCACCCCTGGTCCGCCGGGGGACTGGGTCTACGAGCAGTACTTC. Amino acids: CASTPGPPGDWVYEQYF.

The rearrangement joins TRBV27 to TRBJ2-5, with TRBD1 as a possible D gene (6 bases). The CDR3 spans 14 residues. Germline values: CDR1 MNHEY, CDR2 SMNVEV (reference sequence). Trimming shortened V by 8 bases and J by 4 bases, and 17 bases separated the two germline ends. This chain's CDR3 is CASCTPDRPETQYF. DNA of the CDR3: TGTGCCAGCTGCACCCCCGACAGGCCAGAGACCCAGTACTTC.